This T cell receptor (beta chain) is drawn from a study of PD-1 blockade in classical Hodgkin lymphoma. Relapses following autologous stem cell transplantation were seen in all patients, with brentuximab vedotin exposure varying. Responses achieved at best were complete response, partial response or progressive disease. V lost 1 base, J lost 7 bases, and 10 bases lay in between. The CDR3 spans 13 residues. From germline, CDR1 is SGHTA and CDR2 FQGNSA. Produced via immunoSEQ multiplex PCR; TCRdb's table is partial and in-frame only. The sample lists around 45,000 clones; over 65% were seen once. The J gene is TRBJ1-2, the V gene TRBV7-2, with D maybe TRBD1 (5 bases). The sequenced sample was peripheral blood mononuclear cells (PBMCs), obtained before the second cycle of nivolumab. The receptor's source is a human donor with classical Hodgkin lymphoma. DNA for the CDR3: TGTGCCAGCAGCTTAGGAGACCAGGGTGGCTACACCTTC. It yields the protein CASSLGDQGGYTF.